This T cell receptor beta chain was captured by sequencing in a study of blood T cell repertoires in COVID-19. Study-level information: Sample material is recorded as cDNA or gDNA derived from T cells, B-cell-depleted T cells, or PBMCs.

Per the germline V gene, CDR1 is MRHNA and CDR2 is SNTAGT. J gave up 8 bases and V 5 bases, and 6 bases lay outside the gene matches. The CDR3 runs 14 residues. Here immunoSEQ multiplex PCR was the method, and the copy in TCRdb shows in-frame clones only, minus some. In the table there are 52,000 or so clones, approximately 81% of which are singletons. This TCR derives from a man aged 50-60 years with acute or convalescent COVID-19. The sample comprised peripheral blood. The genes are TRBV6-4 and TRBJ1-6; 7 nucleotides align to TRBD1. The chain's CDR3 is CASSLTGKDSPLHF. The DNA for the CDR3 is TGTGCCAGCAGTTTGACAGGGAAAGATTCACCCCTCCACTTT.